Listed below are T cell receptor beta chains from one sample, sequenced in a study of T cell responses to AZD1222 COVID-19 vaccine. Sequencing used immunoSEQ multiplex PCR; TCRdb keeps in-frame clones, though not all of them. Of 150,000 to 200,000 clones in the sample, roughly 93% were seen once. Sequenced here: peripheral blood, sampled on day 0 of AZD1222 vaccination. These receptors were taken from an adult in good health. The CDR3 runs from the conserved cysteine through the conserved F or W. Fields, in order: V gene, J gene, D gene, clone size, CDR3 protein, CDR3 DNA. A D gene is named only where the DNA matches it firmly. Rows give clone size only sometimes, using once, few, many, or a class for an expanded clone.

V gene: TRBV6-1; J gene: TRBJ1-1; D gene: NA; clone size: NA; CDR3 protein: CASSELRRLNTEAFF; CDR3 DNA: TGTGCCAGCAGTGAACTCCGCCGGTTGAACACTGAAGCTTTCTTT
V gene: TRBV7-2; J gene: TRBJ1-5; D gene: NA; clone size: NA; CDR3 protein: CASSLYRSNQPQHF; CDR3 DNA: TGTGCCAGCAGCTTGTACAGGAGCAATCAGCCCCAGCATTTT
V gene: TRBV6-1; J gene: TRBJ1-3; D gene: NA; clone size: NA; CDR3 protein: CASSELRTAGPLYF; CDR3 DNA: TGTGCCAGCAGTGAATTACGGACAGCCGGGCCGTTGTATTTT
V gene: TRBV19; J gene: TRBJ2-1; D gene: NA; clone size: NA; CDR3 protein: CASSMTTYYNEQFF; CDR3 DNA: TGTGCCAGTAGTATGACTACATACTACAATGAGCAGTTCTTC
V gene: TRBV4-2; J gene: TRBJ2-2; D gene: TRBD1; clone size: NA; CDR3 protein: CASTPTGGRNTGELFF; CDR3 DNA: TGTGCCAGCACCCCAACAGGGGGCAGGAACACCGGGGAGCTGTTTTTT
V gene: TRBV6-5; J gene: TRBJ1-1; D gene: NA; clone size: NA; CDR3 protein: CASSYGALNTEAFF; CDR3 DNA: TGTGCCAGCAGTTACGGGGCCCTGAACACTGAAGCTTTCTTT
V gene: TRBV7-2; J gene: TRBJ2-3; D gene: TRBD2; clone size: NA; CDR3 protein: CASSLIRSSGTSTDTQYF; CDR3 DNA: TGTGCCAGCAGCTTAATCCGGTCTAGCGGGACTAGCACAGATACGCAGTATTTT
V gene: TRBV7-8; J gene: TRBJ1-2; D gene: TRBD1; clone size: once; CDR3 protein: CASSSGGSGDYGYTF; CDR3 DNA: TGTGCCAGCAGCTCAGGGGGCTCGGGGGACTATGGCTACACCTTC
V gene: TRBV28; J gene: TRBJ2-1; D gene: NA; clone size: NA; CDR3 protein: CASSLQAVGNEQFF; CDR3 DNA: TGTGCCAGCAGTTTACAAGCGGTGGGGAATGAGCAGTTCTTC
V gene: TRBV7-2; J gene: TRBJ1-1; D gene: TRBD1; clone size: few; CDR3 protein: CASSSGQGSEAFF; CDR3 DNA: TGTGCCAGCAGCTCGGGACAGGGCTCTGAAGCTTTCTTT
V gene: TRBV4-2; J gene: TRBJ2-3; D gene: TRBD2; clone size: NA; CDR3 protein: CASSQETRSGGAPDTQYF; CDR3 DNA: TGTGCCAGCAGCCAAGAAACACGTAGCGGGGGGGCCCCAGATACGCAGTATTTT
V gene: TRBV11-2; J gene: TRBJ2-7; D gene: NA; clone size: NA; CDR3 protein: CASSLDQADEQYF; CDR3 DNA: TGTGCCAGCAGCTTAGATCAAGCAGACGAGCAGTACTTC
V gene: TRBV30; J gene: TRBJ1-4; D gene: NA; clone size: NA; CDR3 protein: CAWSGNQQLFF; CDR3 DNA: TGTGCCTGGAGTGGCAATCAGCAGCTGTTTTTT
V gene: TRBV27; J gene: TRBJ1-5; D gene: NA; clone size: NA; CDR3 protein: CASSLNSGAGNQPQHF; CDR3 DNA: TGTGCCAGCAGTCTTAACTCAGGGGCAGGGAATCAGCCCCAGCATTTT
V gene: TRBV9; J gene: TRBJ1-1; D gene: NA; clone size: NA; CDR3 protein: CASSVGRGKGDTEAFF; CDR3 DNA: TGTGCCAGCAGCGTAGGGCGGGGAAAAGGTGACACTGAAGCTTTCTTT
V gene: TRBV3-1/TRBV3-2; J gene: TRBJ2-7; D gene: NA; clone size: NA; CDR3 protein: CASSRQGPLREQYF; CDR3 DNA: TGTGCCAGCAGCCGTCAGGGGCCCTTACGCGAGCAGTACTTC
V gene: TRBV5-1; J gene: TRBJ1-2; D gene: TRBD1; clone size: NA; CDR3 protein: CASSRQGEVYGYTF; CDR3 DNA: TGCGCCAGCAGCAGACAGGGTGAGGTCTATGGCTACACCTTC
V gene: TRBV10-3; J gene: TRBJ1-2; D gene: NA; clone size: NA; CDR3 protein: CAISESFLSGRTSYGYTF; CDR3 DNA: TGTGCCATCAGTGAGTCGTTTCTGTCGGGACGGACATCCTATGGCTACACCTTC
V gene: TRBV14; J gene: TRBJ2-5; D gene: NA; clone size: NA; CDR3 protein: CASSQDWVGTQYF; CDR3 DNA: TGTGCCAGCAGCCAAGATTGGGTAGGGACCCAGTACTTC
V gene: TRBV30; J gene: TRBJ1-4; D gene: TRBD1; clone size: NA; CDR3 protein: CAWGSTGNEKLFF; CDR3 DNA: TGTGCCTGGGGCTCGACAGGGAATGAAAAACTGTTTTTT
V gene: TRBV14; J gene: TRBJ1-6; D gene: NA; clone size: NA; CDR3 protein: CASSARWSHNSPLHF; CDR3 DNA: TGTGCCAGCAGCGCCCGGTGGTCCCATAATTCACCCCTCCACTTT
V gene: TRBV7-2; J gene: TRBJ1-2; D gene: TRBD1; clone size: NA; CDR3 protein: CASSIQTGNYGYTF; CDR3 DNA: TGTGCCAGCAGCATCCAGACAGGGAACTATGGCTACACCTTC
V gene: TRBV5-4; J gene: TRBJ1-1; D gene: TRBD1; clone size: NA; CDR3 protein: CASSGQGGNTEAFF; CDR3 DNA: TGTGCCAGCAGCGGACAGGGGGGGAACACTGAAGCTTTCTTT
V gene: TRBV13; J gene: TRBJ1-6; D gene: NA; clone size: NA; CDR3 protein: CASSLAQGRSPLHF; CDR3 DNA: TGTGCCAGCAGCTTAGCACAGGGAAGATCACCCCTCCACTTT
V gene: TRBV20-1; J gene: TRBJ1-5; D gene: NA; clone size: NA; CDR3 protein: CSASKGNQPQHF; CDR3 DNA: TGCAGTGCCAGTAAGGGAAATCAGCCCCAGCATTTT
V gene: TRBV3-1/TRBV3-2; J gene: TRBJ2-7; D gene: NA; clone size: NA; CDR3 protein: CASSQDRRRPQYF; CDR3 DNA: TGTGCCAGCAGCCAAGATCGAAGAAGGCCCCAGTACTTC
V gene: TRBV5-4; J gene: TRBJ1-1; D gene: NA; clone size: NA; CDR3 protein: CASSSPARMNTEAFF; CDR3 DNA: TGTGCCAGCAGCTCGCCTGCCAGAATGAACACTGAAGCTTTCTTT
V gene: TRBV12-3/TRBV12-4; J gene: TRBJ2-7; D gene: NA; clone size: NA; CDR3 protein: CASSSQYEQYF; CDR3 DNA: TGTGCCAGCAGTTCCCAATACGAGCAGTACTTC